Below, 5 T cell receptor beta chains from the same sample are listed, as sequenced in a study of blood T cells in healthy people across ages (dated by TCRdb to between 2014 and 2017). Library creation used 5' RACE. Sequencer: Illumina HiSeq 2500. A second PCR of 7 to 11 cycles was performed with a sample-barcoded 5' primer and a J-beta primer mix. The public sequencing data were trimmed at Q25 with fastp and processed into clonotypes with MiXCR by TCRdb, which kept only in-frame beta chains. Entries are consolidated by CDR3 protein sequence, retaining the most common genes and DNA. The sample data list about 630,000 distinct CDR3 sequences, and about 21% of these were observed just once. The leading ten clones occupy roughly 3.7% of the sample. Material: blood. The origin of the receptors is a man aged 65 to 79 in good health.

In its sample, this clonotype was seen a few times. This sequence joins TRBV29-1 and TRBJ2-1, with D uncertain. The CDR3 covers 12 residues. The germline V and J ends were trimmed by 7 bases and 2 bases, with 9 bases remaining between them. Germline V CDR1 and CDR2: SQVTM, ANQGSEA. DNA of the CDR3: TGCAGCGGACATCTTACCTACAATGAGCAGTTCTTC. Its protein product is CSGHLTYNEQFF.

This clonotype was counted only a few times. This chain links TRBV4-1 with TRBJ2-3; D not resolved. The J call is doubtful: the DNA matches TRBJ1-5 better. The CDR3 length is 17 residues. Germline V CDR1 and CDR2: MGHRA, YSYEKL. The CDR3 sequence: CASSQGSLAGIYDTQHF. The CDR3 nucleotides read TGCGCCAGCAGCCAAGGCTCGCTAGCGGGAATTTACGATACGCAGCATTTT.

This clonotype was detected only a few times. The CDR3 coding sequence is TGTGCCAGCTCAGTGGGGACAGACCGGAACACTGAAGCTTTCTTT. This sequence encodes CASSVGTDRNTEAFF. The genes are TRBV18 and TRBJ1-1, with 7 bases fitting TRBD1. Germline V lookup: CDR1 KGHSH, CDR2 LQKENI. After removal of 5 bases from V and 1 base from J, the junction contained 7 bases not matched to a gene. CDR3 length equals 15 residues.

This clonotype was picked up many times. The chain links TRBV2 to TRBJ2-2, with 14 bases lining up with TRBD2. Germline V CDR1 and CDR2: SNHLY, FYNNEI. The CDR3 contains 17 residues. V lost 6 bases and J lost 0; bases outside the gene matches: 3. CDR3 nucleotide sequence: TGTGCCAGCAGGGGACTAGCGGGAGAACCGAACACCGGGGAGCTGTTTTTT. The encoded protein is CASRGLAGEPNTGELFF.

Notes on this clonotype: Compared with germline, one end of the junction differs, possibly owing to a read error. The chain links TRBV3-1 to TRBJ1-3; the D is unclear. Per germline, CDR1 LGHDT and CDR2 YNNKEL (reference sequence). The CDR3 is 17 amino acids. CDR3 loop: CASSQEGRVNAGNTVYF. CDR3 nucleotides: TGTGCCAGCAGCCAAGAGGGGAGAGTGAACGCCGGAAACACCGTATATTTT.